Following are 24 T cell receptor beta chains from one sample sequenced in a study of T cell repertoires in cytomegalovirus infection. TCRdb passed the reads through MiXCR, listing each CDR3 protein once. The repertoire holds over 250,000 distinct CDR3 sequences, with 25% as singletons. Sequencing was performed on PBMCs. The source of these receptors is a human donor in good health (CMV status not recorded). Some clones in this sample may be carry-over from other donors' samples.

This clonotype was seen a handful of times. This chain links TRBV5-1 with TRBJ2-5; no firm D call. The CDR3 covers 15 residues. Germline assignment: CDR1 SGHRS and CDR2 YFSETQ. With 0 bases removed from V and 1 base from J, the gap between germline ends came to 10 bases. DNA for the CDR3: TGCGCCAGCAGCTTGGAAATGGTTGGCCAAGAGACCCAGTACTTC. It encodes CASSLEMVGQETQYF.

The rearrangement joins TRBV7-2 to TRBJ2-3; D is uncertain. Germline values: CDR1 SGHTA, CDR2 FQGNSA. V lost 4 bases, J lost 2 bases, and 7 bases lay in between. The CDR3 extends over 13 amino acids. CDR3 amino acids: CASSWQSTDTQYF. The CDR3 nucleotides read TGTGCCAGCAGCTGGCAGTCCACAGATACGCAGTATTTT.

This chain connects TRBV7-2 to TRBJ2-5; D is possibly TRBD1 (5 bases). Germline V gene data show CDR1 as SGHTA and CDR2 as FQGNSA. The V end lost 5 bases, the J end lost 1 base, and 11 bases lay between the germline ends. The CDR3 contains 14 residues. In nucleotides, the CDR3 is TGTGCCAGCAGCCTCTACGACAGCCAAGAGACCCAGTACTTC. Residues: CASSLYDSQETQYF.

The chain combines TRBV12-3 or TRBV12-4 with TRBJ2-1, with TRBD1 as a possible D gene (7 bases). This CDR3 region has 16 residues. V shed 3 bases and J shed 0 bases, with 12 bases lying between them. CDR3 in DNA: TGTGCCAGCAGTTTTGCAGGGGGAGGCTCCTACAATGAGCAGTTCTTC. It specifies CASSFAGGGSYNEQFF.

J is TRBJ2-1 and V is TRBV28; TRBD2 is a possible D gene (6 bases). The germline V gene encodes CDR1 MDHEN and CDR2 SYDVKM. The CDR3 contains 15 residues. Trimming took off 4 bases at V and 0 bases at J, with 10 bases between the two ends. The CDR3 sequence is CASSSQRASYNEQFF. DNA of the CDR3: TGTGCCAGCAGTTCCCAGCGGGCCTCCTACAATGAGCAGTTCTTC. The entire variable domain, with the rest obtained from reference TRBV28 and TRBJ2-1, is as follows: DVKVTQSSRYLVKRTGEKVFLECVQDMDHENMFWYRQDPGLGLRLIYFSYDVKMKEKGDIPEGYSVSREKKERFSLILESASTNQTSMYLCASSSQRASYNEQFFGPGTRLTVL.

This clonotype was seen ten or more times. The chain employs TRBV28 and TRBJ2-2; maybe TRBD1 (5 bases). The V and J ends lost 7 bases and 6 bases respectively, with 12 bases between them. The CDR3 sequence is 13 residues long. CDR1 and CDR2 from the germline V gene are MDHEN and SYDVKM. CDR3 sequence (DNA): TGTGCCAGCACCCAATCAGGGTCCGGGGAGCTGTTTTTT. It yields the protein CASTQSGSGELFF.

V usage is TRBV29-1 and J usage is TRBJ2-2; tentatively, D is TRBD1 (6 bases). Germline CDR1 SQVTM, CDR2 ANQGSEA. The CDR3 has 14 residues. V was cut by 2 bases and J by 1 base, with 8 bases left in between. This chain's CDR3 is CSVESGQNTGELFF. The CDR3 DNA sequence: TGCAGCGTTGAATCGGGACAGAACACCGGGGAGCTGTTTTTT.

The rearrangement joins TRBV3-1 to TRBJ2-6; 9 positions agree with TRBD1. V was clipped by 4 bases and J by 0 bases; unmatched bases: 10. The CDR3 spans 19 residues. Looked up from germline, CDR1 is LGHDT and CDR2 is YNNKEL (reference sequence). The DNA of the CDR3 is TGTGCCAGCAGCCCCTACCTAGGGACAGGGAGCTCTGGGGCCAACGTCCTGACTTTC. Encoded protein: CASSPYLGTGSSGANVLTF.

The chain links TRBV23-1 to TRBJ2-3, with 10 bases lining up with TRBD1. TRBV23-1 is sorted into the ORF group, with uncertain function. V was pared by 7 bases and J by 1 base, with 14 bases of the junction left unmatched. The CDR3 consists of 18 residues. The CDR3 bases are TGCGCCAGCACTTTGGACAACCGGGACAGGGGATGCACAGATACGCAGTATTTT. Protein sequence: CASTLDNRDRGCTDTQYF.

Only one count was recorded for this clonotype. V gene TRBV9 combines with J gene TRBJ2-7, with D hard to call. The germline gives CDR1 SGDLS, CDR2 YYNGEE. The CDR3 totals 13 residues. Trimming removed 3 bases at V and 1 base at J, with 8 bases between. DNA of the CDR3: TGTGCCAGCAGCGGAAACATTTCCTACGAGCAGTACTTC. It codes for CASSGNISYEQYF.

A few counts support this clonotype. The CDR3 region is CASSLVGGTGPTHEQYF. DNA of the CDR3: TGTGCCAGCAGCTTAGTCGGGGGGACAGGGCCCACCCACGAGCAGTACTTC. V usage is TRBV7-6 and J usage is TRBJ2-7; TRBD1 agrees at 9 bases. Germline CDR1 and CDR2: SGHVS and FNYEAQ. The CDR3 is made up of 17 amino acids. Trimming cost V 1 base and J 5 bases; bases outside gene matches: 12. The full variable domain, with the rest looked up from reference TRBV7-6 and TRBJ2-7, is GAGVSQSPRYKVTKRGQDVALRCDPISGHVSLYWYRQALGQGPEFLTYFNYEAQQDKSGLPNDRFSAERPEGSISTLTIQRTEQRDSAMYRCASSLVGGTGPTHEQYFGPGTRLTVT.

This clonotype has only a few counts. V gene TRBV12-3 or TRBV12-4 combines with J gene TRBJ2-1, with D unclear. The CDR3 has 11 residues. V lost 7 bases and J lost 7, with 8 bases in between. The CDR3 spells CASTVSNEQFF. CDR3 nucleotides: TGTGCCAGCACCGTCTCTAATGAGCAGTTCTTC.

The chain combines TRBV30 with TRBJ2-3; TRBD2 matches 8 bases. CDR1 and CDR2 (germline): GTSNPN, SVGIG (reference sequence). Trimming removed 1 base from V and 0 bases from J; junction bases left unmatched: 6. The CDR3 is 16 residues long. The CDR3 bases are TGTGCCTGGAGTGCGGGGCCTAGCGGGAGCACAGATACGCAGTATTTT. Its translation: CAWSAGPSGSTDTQYF. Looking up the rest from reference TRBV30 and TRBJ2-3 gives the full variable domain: SQTIHQWPATLVQPVGSPLSLECTVEGTSNPNLYWYRQAAGRGLQLLFYSVGIGQISSEVPQNLSASRPQDRQFILSSKKLLLSDSGFYLCAWSAGPSGSTDTQYFGPGTRLTVL.

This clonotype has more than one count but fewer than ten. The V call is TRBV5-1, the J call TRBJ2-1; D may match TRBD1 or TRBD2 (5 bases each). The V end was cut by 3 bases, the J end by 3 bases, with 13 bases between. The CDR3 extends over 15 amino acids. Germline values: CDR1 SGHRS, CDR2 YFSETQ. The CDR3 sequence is CASSWAGAVYNEQFF. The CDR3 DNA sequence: TGCGCCAGCAGCTGGGCCGGGGCCGTCTACAATGAGCAGTTCTTC.

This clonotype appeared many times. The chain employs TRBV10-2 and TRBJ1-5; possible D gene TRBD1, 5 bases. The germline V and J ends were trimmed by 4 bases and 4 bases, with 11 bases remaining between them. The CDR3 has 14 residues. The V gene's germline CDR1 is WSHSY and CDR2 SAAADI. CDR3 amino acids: CASSGTNRNQPQHF. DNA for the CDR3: TGCGCCAGCAGTGGGACAAATAGAAATCAGCCCCAGCATTTT.

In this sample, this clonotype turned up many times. DNA of the CDR3: TGCGCCAGCAGCTTGGACACAGGGGTCCACAATGAGCAGTTCTTC. It yields the protein CASSLDTGVHNEQFF. V is TRBV5-1 and J is TRBJ2-1; 7 bases line up with TRBD1. Germline values: CDR1 SGHRS, CDR2 YFSETQ. This CDR3 is 15 amino acids long. V shed 0 bases, J shed 5 bases, and the junction held 5 bases outside the gene matches.

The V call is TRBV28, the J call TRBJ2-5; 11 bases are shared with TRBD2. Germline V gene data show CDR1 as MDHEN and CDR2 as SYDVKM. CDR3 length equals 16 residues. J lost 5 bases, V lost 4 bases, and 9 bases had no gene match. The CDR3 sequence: CASSSIAGGQGETQYF. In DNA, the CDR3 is TGTGCCAGCAGTTCCATAGCGGGGGGGCAAGGGGAGACCCAGTACTTC.

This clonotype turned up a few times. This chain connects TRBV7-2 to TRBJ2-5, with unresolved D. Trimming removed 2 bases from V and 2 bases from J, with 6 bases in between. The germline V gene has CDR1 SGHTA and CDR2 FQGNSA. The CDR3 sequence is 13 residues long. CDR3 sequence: CASSLFLQETQYF. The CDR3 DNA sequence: TGTGCCAGCAGCTTATTTCTACAAGAGACCCAGTACTTC.

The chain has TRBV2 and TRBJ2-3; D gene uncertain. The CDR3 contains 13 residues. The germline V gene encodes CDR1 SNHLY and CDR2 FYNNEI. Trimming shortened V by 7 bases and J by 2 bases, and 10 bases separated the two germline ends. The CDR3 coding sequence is TGTGCCAGCAACGACTTTTTCACAGATACGCAGTATTTT. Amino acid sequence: CASNDFFTDTQYF. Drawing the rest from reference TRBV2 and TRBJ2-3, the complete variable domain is EPEVTQTPSHQVTQMGQEVILRCVPISNHLYFYWYRQILGQKVEFLVSFYNNEISEKSEIFDDQFSVERPDGSNFTLKIRSTKLEDSAMYFCASNDFFTDTQYFGPGTRLTVL.

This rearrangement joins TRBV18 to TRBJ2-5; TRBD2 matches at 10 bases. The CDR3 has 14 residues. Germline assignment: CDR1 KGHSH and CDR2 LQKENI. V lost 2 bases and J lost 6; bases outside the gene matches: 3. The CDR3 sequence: CASSPSGLAQTQYF. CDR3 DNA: TGTGCCAGCTCACCATCGGGACTAGCGCAGACCCAGTACTTC.

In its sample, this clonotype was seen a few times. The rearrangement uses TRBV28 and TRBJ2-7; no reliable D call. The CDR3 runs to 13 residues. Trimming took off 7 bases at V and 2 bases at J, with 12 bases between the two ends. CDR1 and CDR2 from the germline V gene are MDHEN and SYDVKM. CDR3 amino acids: CASIRTDPYEQYF. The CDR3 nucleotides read TGTGCCAGCATCCGGACCGACCCCTACGAGCAGTACTTC.

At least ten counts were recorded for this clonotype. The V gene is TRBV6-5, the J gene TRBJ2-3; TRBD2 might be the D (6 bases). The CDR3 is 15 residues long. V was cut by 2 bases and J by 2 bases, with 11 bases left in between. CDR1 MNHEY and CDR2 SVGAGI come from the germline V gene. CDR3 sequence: CASSYGGGNTDTQYF. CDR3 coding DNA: TGTGCCAGCAGTTACGGCGGCGGGAACACAGATACGCAGTATTTT.

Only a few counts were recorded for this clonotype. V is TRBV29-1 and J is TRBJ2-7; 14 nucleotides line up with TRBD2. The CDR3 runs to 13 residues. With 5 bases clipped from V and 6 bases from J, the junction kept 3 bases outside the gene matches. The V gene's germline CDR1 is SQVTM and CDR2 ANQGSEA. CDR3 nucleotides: TGCAGCGTTTGGACTAGCGGGAGGCCCGAGCAGTACTTC. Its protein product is CSVWTSGRPEQYF.

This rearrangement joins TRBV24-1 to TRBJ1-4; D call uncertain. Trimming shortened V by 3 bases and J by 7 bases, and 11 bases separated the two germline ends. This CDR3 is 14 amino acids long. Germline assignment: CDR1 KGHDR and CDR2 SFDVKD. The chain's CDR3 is CATSDTREAEKLFF. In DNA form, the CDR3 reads TGTGCCACCAGTGATACGAGGGAGGCTGAAAAACTGTTTTTT.